Below, one TCR beta chain is given with its context. The germline V gene encodes CDR1 SGHRS and CDR2 YFSETQ. The CDR3 contains 16 residues. Trimming at V came to 4 bases and at J to 7 bases, leaving 10 bases not matched to a gene. This record belongs to a study of blood T cell repertoires in COVID-19. At the level of the study: PBMCs, B-cell-depleted T cells, or T cells were the source of the cDNA or gDNA that made up the material.

Per the authors' pipeline: Reference gene primers were amplified, and this amplification served to estimate nucleated cell counts. Using immunoSEQ multiplex PCR, the repertoire was profiled, and TCRdb retains in-frame clones only, with some absent. V, J and clone size reflect that table, while D and trimming were determined from the DNA. The table shows about 300,000 clones, with 89% occurring only once. The sample comprised peripheral blood. The chain carries TRBV5-1 and TRBJ2-5; 13 bases match TRBD2. This clonotype originated in a man aged 18 to 30 who had recovered from COVID-19. In DNA, the CDR3 is TGCGCCAGCAGCACCGGGACTAGCGGGACATTAGGGACCCAGTACTTC. Translated: CASSTGTSGTLGTQYF.